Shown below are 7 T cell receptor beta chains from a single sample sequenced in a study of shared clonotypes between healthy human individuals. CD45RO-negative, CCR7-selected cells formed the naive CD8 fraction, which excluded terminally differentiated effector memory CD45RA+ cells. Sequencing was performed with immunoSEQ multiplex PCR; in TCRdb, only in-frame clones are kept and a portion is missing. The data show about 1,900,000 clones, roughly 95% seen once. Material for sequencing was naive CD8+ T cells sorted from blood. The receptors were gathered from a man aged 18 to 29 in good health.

As DNA, the CDR3 is TGTGCCAGCAGCGAGACAGGCGCCGGACTTGAAGCTTTCTTT. Its translation: CASSETGAGLEAFF. The rearrangement joins TRBV9 to TRBJ1-1; D might be TRBD1 (6 bases). Germline V gene data show CDR1 as SGDLS and CDR2 as YYNGEE. Trimming took 3 bases from V and 7 from J, leaving 16 bases between them. This CDR3 contains 14 residues.

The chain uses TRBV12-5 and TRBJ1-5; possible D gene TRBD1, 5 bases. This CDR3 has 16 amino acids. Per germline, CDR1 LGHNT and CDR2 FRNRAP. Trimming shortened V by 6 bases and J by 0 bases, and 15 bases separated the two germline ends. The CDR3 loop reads CASGIAGPYSNQPQHF. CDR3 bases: TGTGCTAGTGGAATCGCGGGACCATATAGCAATCAGCCCCAGCATTTT. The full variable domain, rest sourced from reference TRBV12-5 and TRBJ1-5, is DARVTQTPRHKVTEMGQEVTMRCQPILGHNTVFWYRQTMMQGLELLAYFRNRAPLDDSGMPKDRFSAEMPDATLATLKIQPSEPRDSAVYFCASGIAGPYSNQPQHFGDGTRLSIL.

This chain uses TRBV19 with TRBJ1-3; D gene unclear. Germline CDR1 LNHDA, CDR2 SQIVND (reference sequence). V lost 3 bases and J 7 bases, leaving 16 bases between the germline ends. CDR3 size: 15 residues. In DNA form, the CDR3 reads TGTGCCAGTAGTATCCCTCATGGCCTGGGGAACACCATATATTTT. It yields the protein CASSIPHGLGNTIYF.

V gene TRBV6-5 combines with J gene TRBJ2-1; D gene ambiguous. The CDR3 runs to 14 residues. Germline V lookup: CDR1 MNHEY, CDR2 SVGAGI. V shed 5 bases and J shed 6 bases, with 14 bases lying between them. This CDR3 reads CASSSPQVGNEQFF. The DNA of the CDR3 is TGTGCCAGCAGTAGTCCTCAGGTCGGCAATGAGCAGTTCTTC.

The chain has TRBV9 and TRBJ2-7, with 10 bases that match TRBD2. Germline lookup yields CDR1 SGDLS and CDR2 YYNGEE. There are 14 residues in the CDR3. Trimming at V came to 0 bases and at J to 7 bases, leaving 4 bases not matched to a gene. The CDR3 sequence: CASSVASGGFEQYF. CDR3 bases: TGTGCCAGCAGCGTAGCTAGCGGGGGCTTTGAGCAGTACTTC.

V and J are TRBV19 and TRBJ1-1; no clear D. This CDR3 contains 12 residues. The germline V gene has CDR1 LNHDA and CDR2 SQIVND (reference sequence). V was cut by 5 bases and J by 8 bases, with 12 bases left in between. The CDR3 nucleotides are TGTGCCAGTAGTCCGGGGAACTCGGAAGCTTTCTTT. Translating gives CASSPGNSEAFF.

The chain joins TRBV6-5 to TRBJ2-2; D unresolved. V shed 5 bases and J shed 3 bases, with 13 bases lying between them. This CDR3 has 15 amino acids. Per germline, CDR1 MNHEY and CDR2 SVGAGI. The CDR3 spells CASSHLELYTGELFF. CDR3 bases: TGTGCCAGCAGTCATCTTGAGCTCTACACCGGGGAGCTGTTTTTT.